This TCR beta chain came from a study of radiation and T cells in renal cell carcinoma. Study-wide background: Nephrectomy followed 15 Gy stereotactic body radiation by 4 weeks.

Described time point: blood 2 weeks post-SBRT. Treatment noted: 15 Gy SBRT to primary tumor, nephrectomy 4 weeks later. Radiation-treated patients gave blood at baseline, week 2 and week 4. Clear cell pathology was present in this patient's renal cell carcinoma. Note on this clone: Its antigen is unknown.

Germline V CDR1 and CDR2: SGDLS, YYNGEE. Trimming stripped 7 bases from V and 0 bases from J, with 19 bases between. CDR3 size: 16 residues. Study observations and caveats: From baseline, blood top tumor clonotypes peaked at 2 weeks post-radiation.

The data were produced by immunoSEQ multiplex PCR, yet TCRdb's version contains in-frame clones alone and is incomplete. The data hold just over 150,000 clones, with roughly 89% observed a single time. V is TRBV9 and J is TRBJ1-1, with TRBD1 as a possible D gene (5 bases). The input for sequencing was blood, taken from a patient whose treatment included radiotherapy and nephrectomy. The source is a woman in her fifties or sixties with renal cell carcinoma. CDR3 DNA sequence: TGTGCCAGCGGGTCCCCCGGGGGTGTCTTGAACACTGAAGCTTTCTTT. Translation: CASGSPGGVLNTEAFF.